Ten or more counts support the clone carrying this T cell receptor (beta chain). This record belongs to a study of CD8+CD57+ T cells in acquired aplastic anemia. Study in general: Sorted cells (CD4+ and CD8+) yielded DNA amounts that averaged approximately 3.1 ug.

TCR beta VDJ and CDR3 profiling used genomic DNA as template. TCRdb ran MiXCR on the reads and lists one entry per CDR3 protein. The table includes roughly 260,000 distinct CDR3 sequences, around 45% detected once. Patients sequenced had flow cytometry evidence of CD8+CD57+ cell expansion. There were no patients without severe acquired aplastic anemia. When blood sampling took place, the patients had received no therapy. The germline gives CDR1 DFQATT, CDR2 SNEGSKA (reference sequence). The V and J ends lost 1 base and 1 base respectively, with 10 bases between them. The CDR3 is 14 residues long. This receptor was taken from a human donor with aplastic anemia. The V gene is TRBV20-1, the J gene TRBJ1-1; D may be TRBD1 (5 bases). Material for sequencing was sorted CD4+, CD8+, or CD8+CD57+ T cells (not recorded which) from PBMCs. The chain's CDR3 is CSARVRGANTEAFF. The CDR3, as DNA: TGCAGTGCTAGAGTCCGGGGCGCGAACACTGAAGCTTTCTTT.